The sequence of this T cell receptor (beta chain) was determined in a study of T-cell reconstitution after alpha-beta-depleted transplantation in children. Study findings and constraints: Most T-cell counts and diversity one year after the transplant came from T cells that were newly produced. Approximately two months post-transplant, alpha-beta T cells reportedly originated from several hundred expanded graft clones.

CDR3 size: 14 residues. Trimming shortened V by 1 base and J by 3 bases, and 9 bases separated the two germline ends. A library of TCRbeta sequences, prepared with unique molecular identifiers, was generated. TCRdb re-analysed the PCR reads in MiXCR, keeping a single row per CDR3 protein. The sample yields around 370,000 distinct CDR3 sequences, 15% to 20% seen once. This clonotype was detected ten times or more. Its antigen is still unknown. The receptor's source is a male patient between 2 and 9 years old who had a stem cell transplant for acute lymphoblastic leukemia, so the T cells may come from the graft donor. The sequencing used PBMCs, mostly from graft donor cells, collected 360 days after TCRalphabeta/CD19-depleted stem cell transplant. The chain has TRBV12-3 or TRBV12-4 and TRBJ2-5; possibly TRBD1 or TRBD2 for D (5 bases each). The CDR3 DNA reads TGTGCCAGCAGTTTAGGGGACCAAAAAGAGACCCAGTACTTC. It translates to CASSLGDQKETQYF.